These 21 T cell receptor beta chains were all obtained from the same sample, sequenced in a study of CD8+CD57+ T cells in acquired aplastic anemia. Investigators profiled TCR beta VDJ and CDR3 from genomic DNA template. TCRdb re-called the reads through MiXCR, storing one row per CDR3 protein. The sample shows approximately 98,000 distinct CDR3 sequences, approximately 49% of them seen only once. Material: sorted CD4+, CD8+, or CD8+CD57+ T cells (not recorded which) from PBMCs. These receptors were obtained from a human donor in good health, serving as a control.

This clonotype showed up many times. The V gene is TRBV7-6, the J gene TRBJ2-1; D perhaps matches TRBD2 (7 bases). This CDR3 is 20 amino acids long. The germline V gene has CDR1 SGHVS and CDR2 FNYEAQ. Trimming left V 1 base short and J 6 bases short, with 28 bases between. The CDR3 DNA sequence: TGTGCCAGCAGCTTAGTAGGGGGGGGTTACAGGGCAATTGTGAGCAATGAGCAGTTCTTC. Its translation is CASSLVGGGYRAIVSNEQFF.

The rearrangement uses TRBV25-1 and TRBJ1-1; 8 positions match TRBD1. Germline lookup yields CDR1 MGHDK and CDR2 SYGVNS. Losses at the gene ends were 3 bases for V and 2 bases for J; bases not matched to a gene: 5. The CDR3 runs 15 residues. For the CDR3, the DNA is TGTGCCAGCAGTGATGACAGGGGAGTAAACACTGAAGCTTTCTTT. As protein: CASSDDRGVNTEAFF. Supplemented by reference TRBV25-1 and TRBJ1-1, the full variable domain reads EADIYQTPRYLVIGTGKKITLECSQTMGHDKMYWYQQDPGMELHLIHYSYGVNSTEKGDLSSESTVSRIRTEHFPLTLESARPSHTSQYLCASSDDRGVNTEAFFGQGTRLTVV.

This chain uses TRBV29-1 with TRBJ2-7, with TRBD2 matching 10 bases. Germline CDR1 and CDR2: SQVTM and ANQGSEA. The CDR3 contains 15 residues. V dropped 7 bases and J dropped 1; count of bases not matched to a gene: 10. The CDR3 spells CSANQRTSGSYEQYF. The CDR3 DNA sequence: TGCAGCGCTAACCAGCGGACTAGCGGATCCTACGAGCAGTACTTC.

The V call is TRBV19, the J call TRBJ1-2; TRBD1 aligns across 8 bases. This CDR3 region has 16 residues. The V gene end was trimmed by 5 bases and the J gene end by 5 bases; junction bases not matched to a gene: 13. Germline V gene lookup returns CDR1 LNHDA and CDR2 SQIVND (reference sequence). Here the CDR3 DNA reads TGTGCCAGTAGTTCTCATCTTGGACAGGGAAGGTATGGCTACACCTTC. Amino acid sequence: CASSSHLGQGRYGYTF.

As concerns this clonotype: A clone one base away is much larger, so this may be a read error. The chain recombines TRBV6-1 with TRBJ1-1, with a possible D match to TRBD1 (5 bases). CDR1 and CDR2 (germline): MNHNS, SASEGT. The germline V and J ends were trimmed by 3 bases and 0 bases, with 11 bases remaining between them. CDR3 size: 15 residues. CDR3 coding DNA: TGTGCCAGCAGTGAGGGGGTCGGAATGAACACTGAAGCTTTCTTT. The encoded protein is CASSEGVGMNTEAFF.

This rearrangement joins TRBV20-1 to TRBJ2-1, with D tentatively TRBD2 (5 bases). This CDR3 is 14 amino acids long. Trimming shortened V by 1 base and J by 2 bases, and 9 bases separated the two germline ends. Germline V lookup: CDR1 DFQATT, CDR2 SNEGSKA (reference sequence). The CDR3 spells CSARVAGPYNEQFF. CDR3 in DNA: TGCAGTGCTAGAGTGGCGGGTCCCTACAATGAGCAGTTCTTC.

There are many counts of this clonotype. The rearrangement joins TRBV6-1 to TRBJ1-2, with TRBD1 matching over 9 bases. Trimming at V came to 5 bases and at J to 4 bases, leaving 2 bases not matched to a gene. The CDR3 runs 13 residues. Germline CDR1 reads MNHNS; CDR2 reads SASEGT. CDR3 nucleotides: TGTGCCAGCAGTACAGGGGGCGTCTATGGCTACACCTTC. Translated, it gives CASSTGGVYGYTF.

This clonotype appeared a single time. Because the CDR3's place on the DNA is in doubt, the DNA is left out and the CDR3 is given as listed by TCRdb. The V gene is TRBV25-1, the J gene TRBJ2-3. Per the germline V gene, CDR1 is MGHDK and CDR2 is SYGVNS. The CDR3 extends over 13 residues, inclusive of both ends. CDR3 region: CASSTSVGDTQYF.

This clonotype was counted ten times or more. The CDR3 region is CASSQGDRAPGNTIYF. In nucleotides, the CDR3 is TGCGCCAGCAGCCAGGGCGACAGGGCCCCTGGAAACACCATATATTTT. The chain couples TRBV5-1 to TRBJ1-3; 7 bases map to TRBD1. J was trimmed by 2 bases and V by 4 bases; bases with no gene match: 9. Germline V gene lookup returns CDR1 SGHRS and CDR2 YFSETQ. CDR3 length equals 16 residues.

A few counts support this clonotype. The chain employs TRBV11-2 and TRBJ1-1; 9 positions agree with TRBD1. The CDR3 totals 15 residues. The junction had 3 bases not matched to a gene; V was cut back by 0 bases and J by 4 bases. CDR1 SGHAT and CDR2 FQNNGV come from the germline V gene. CDR3 in amino acids: CASSLEVTGGTEAFF. The CDR3 region has the DNA TGTGCCAGCAGCTTAGAAGTGACAGGGGGCACTGAAGCTTTCTTT.

J is TRBJ2-5 and V is TRBV19; no reliable D call. The CDR3 length is 13 residues. V lost 7 bases, J lost 3 bases, and 12 bases lay in between. In germline, CDR1 is LNHDA, CDR2 SQIVND (reference sequence). CDR3 loop: CASTMGGKETQYF. DNA for the CDR3: TGTGCCAGTACCATGGGTGGAAAAGAGACCCAGTACTTC.

At least ten counts were recorded for this clonotype. V gene TRBV2 combines with J gene TRBJ1-1; D is perhaps TRBD1 (6 bases). This CDR3 contains 13 residues. V was cut by 6 bases and J by 7 bases, with 15 bases left in between. Germline CDR1 reads SNHLY; CDR2 reads FYNNEI. The DNA of the CDR3 is TGTGCCAGCAGGGACAGTCCCGGTCTTGAAGCTTTCTTT. It yields the protein CASRDSPGLEAFF.

A word on this clonotype: A read error may be the cause here, since a much bigger clone is one base away. The V and J genes are TRBV13 and TRBJ2-1, with 9 positions matching TRBD2. The germline V gene encodes CDR1 PRHDT and CDR2 FYEKMQ (reference sequence). V dropped 5 bases and J dropped 7; count of bases not matched to a gene: 15. The CDR3 spans 17 residues. The CDR3 loop is CASSPAGARGGVNEQFF. The CDR3 nucleotides read TGTGCCAGCAGCCCGGCGGGGGCGCGGGGGGGCGTTAATGAGCAGTTCTTC.

V usage is TRBV19 and J usage is TRBJ2-7; unclear D gene. The CDR3 consists of 14 residues. Germline CDR1 and CDR2: LNHDA and SQIVND (reference sequence). With 0 bases removed from V and 6 bases from J, the gap between germline ends came to 12 bases. The CDR3 region is CASSIERGTSEQYF. The CDR3 DNA follows: TGTGCCAGTAGTATAGAGAGAGGCACCTCCGAGCAGTACTTC. Full variable domain (missing parts from reference TRBV19 and TRBJ2-7): DGGITQSPKYLFRKEGQNVTLSCEQNLNHDAMYWYRQDPGQGLRLIYYSQIVNDFQKGDIAEGYSVSREKKESFPLTVTSAQKNPTAFYLCASSIERGTSEQYFGPGTRLTVT.

This clonotype appeared many times. This chain joins TRBV4-2 and TRBJ1-2; 10 positions match TRBD1. The CDR3 sequence is 16 residues long. The germline gives CDR1 LGHNA, CDR2 YNFKEQ. With V trimmed by 5 bases and J by 8 bases, 14 bases remained unmatched. CDR3 sequence reads: CASSEAGTGVSWGYTF. The CDR3 DNA sequence: TGTGCCAGCAGCGAAGCCGGGACAGGGGTCTCGTGGGGCTACACCTTC.

Of note for this clonotype: With a much larger clone just one base away, this may be a read error. The chain combines TRBV10-3 with TRBJ2-6; D possibly matches TRBD1 or TRBD2 (5 bases each). Germline V gives CDR1 ENHRY, CDR2 SYGVKD. With 10 bases removed from V and 0 bases from J, the gap between germline ends came to 19 bases. This CDR3 has 17 residues. The CDR3 reads CASRRRDGSSGANVLTF. The CDR3 coding sequence is TGTGCCAGCAGACGCCGGGACGGATCCTCTGGGGCCAACGTCCTGACTTTC.

Concerning this clonotype: The junction and the germline gene differ at one end; a read error may be behind it. The chain has TRBV6-1 and TRBJ1-1, with D tentatively TRBD1 (5 bases). In germline, CDR1 is MNHNS, CDR2 SASEGT. The CDR3 spans 14 residues. The CDR3 sequence is CAIRVGRENTEASF. The CDR3 nucleotides are TGTGCCATCAGGGTCGGCAGGGAGAACACTGAAGCTTCCTTT.

About this clonotype: Given a much more abundant clone one base away, this may be a read error. This chain uses TRBV5-1 with TRBJ1-3; unclear D gene. Germline CDR1 reads SGHRS; CDR2 reads YFSETQ. This CDR3 has 12 residues. CDR3 coding DNA: TGCGCCATCAGCTTAGCGGGAAACACCATATATTTT. Amino acids: CAISLAGNTIYF.

At least ten counts were recorded for this clonotype. The rearrangement joins TRBV19 to TRBJ1-5; D remains unclear. Trimming cost V 8 bases and J 6 bases, with 14 bases left between them. This CDR3 region has 13 residues. CDR1 is LNHDA and CDR2 is SQIVND in the germline V gene (reference sequence). CDR3 DNA: TGTGCCAGTGGCCCTCCGGGCCCTCAGCCCCAGCATTTT. Translated: CASGPPGPQPQHF.

This chain uses TRBV7-2 with TRBJ2-3; 8 bases are shared with TRBD1. The V gene end was trimmed by 5 bases and the J gene end by 7 bases; junction bases not matched to a gene: 8. From germline, CDR1 is SGHTA and CDR2 FQGNSA. CDR3 length equals 14 residues. CDR3 sequence reads: CASSPGQGANTQYF. CDR3 coding DNA: TGTGCCAGCAGCCCAGGACAGGGAGCGAATACGCAGTATTTT. The whole variable domain, filled in from reference TRBV7-2 and TRBJ2-3, reads GAGVSQSPSNKVTEKGKDVELRCDPISGHTALYWYRQSLGQGLEFLIYFQGNSAPDKSGLPSDRFSAERTGGSVSTLTIQRTQQEDSAVYLCASSPGQGANTQYFGPGTRLTVL.

This clonotype was observed at least ten times. The rearrangement joins TRBV4-2 to TRBJ1-5; D remains ambiguous. CDR3 size: 15 residues. The V end was cut by 8 bases, the J end by 0 bases, with 14 bases between. In germline, CDR1 is LGHNA, CDR2 YNFKEQ. The CDR3 sequence is CASSPGESSNQPQHF. In DNA, the CDR3 is TGTGCCAGCTCCCCGGGCGAAAGTAGCAATCAGCCCCAGCATTTT.